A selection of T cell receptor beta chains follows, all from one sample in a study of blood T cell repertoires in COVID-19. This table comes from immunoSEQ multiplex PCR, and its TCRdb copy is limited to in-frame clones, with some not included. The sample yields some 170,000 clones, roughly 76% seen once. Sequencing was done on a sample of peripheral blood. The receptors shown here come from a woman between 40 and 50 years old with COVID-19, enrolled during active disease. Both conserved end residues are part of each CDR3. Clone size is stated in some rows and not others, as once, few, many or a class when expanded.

CDR3 protein: CASSQEEREGWEQFF
J gene: TRBJ2-1
clone size: .
V gene: TRBV4-2

CDR3 protein: CASRVLNTIYF
J gene: TRBJ1-3
clone size: few
V gene: TRBV19

CDR3 protein: CASGTSGETQYF
J gene: TRBJ2-5
clone size: .
V gene: TRBV27

CDR3 protein: CAISETGGTYEQYF
J gene: TRBJ2-7
clone size: .
V gene: TRBV10-3

CDR3 protein: CASSRGQGLFYEQFF
J gene: TRBJ2-1
clone size: once
V gene: TRBV19

CDR3 protein: CASSDTSGGASGELFF
J gene: TRBJ2-2
clone size: few
V gene: TRBV6-1

CDR3 protein: CASSLGGSDTQYF
J gene: TRBJ2-3
clone size: .
V gene: TRBV5-6

CDR3 protein: CASSRGYEQFF
J gene: TRBJ2-1
clone size: .
V gene: TRBV5-4

CDR3 protein: CASSIAGSYNEQFF
J gene: TRBJ2-1
clone size: .
V gene: TRBV5-1

CDR3 protein: CASARGQGSSYNEQFF
J gene: TRBJ2-1
clone size: .
V gene: TRBV2

CDR3 protein: CASSIDGEGGEAFF
J gene: TRBJ1-1
clone size: .
V gene: TRBV19

CDR3 protein: CASSFGTGNQPQHF
J gene: TRBJ1-5
clone size: .
V gene: TRBV11-2

CDR3 protein: CASSSVSRGTHSGNTIYF
J gene: TRBJ1-3
clone size: many
V gene: TRBV19

CDR3 protein: CASSHSGISYEQYF
J gene: TRBJ2-7
clone size: .
V gene: TRBV4-2

CDR3 protein: CASSSSLLAPNTGELFF
J gene: TRBJ2-2
clone size: .
V gene: TRBV19

CDR3 protein: CASSLVRGRYNEQFF
J gene: TRBJ2-1
clone size: .
V gene: TRBV5-8

CDR3 protein: CASSLGGIVNEQFF
J gene: TRBJ2-1
clone size: .
V gene: TRBV11-3

CDR3 protein: CAWIIYDTQYF
J gene: TRBJ2-3
clone size: .
V gene: TRBV30

CDR3 protein: CASRGGNSPLHF
J gene: TRBJ1-6
clone size: .
V gene: TRBV6-5

CDR3 protein: CASSQRGQGEGYTF
J gene: TRBJ1-2
clone size: .
V gene: TRBV7-3

CDR3 protein: CATRQLENEQFF
J gene: TRBJ2-1
clone size: once
V gene: TRBV11-2

CDR3 protein: CASQDGEAFF
J gene: TRBJ1-1
clone size: .
V gene: TRBV5-3

CDR3 protein: CASSEQEETQYF
J gene: TRBJ2-5
clone size: .
V gene: TRBV2

CDR3 protein: CASSEAAGGPNEQFF
J gene: TRBJ2-1
clone size: .
V gene: TRBV2

CDR3 protein: CASSPYEDRVEQYF
J gene: TRBJ2-7
clone size: .
V gene: TRBV18

CDR3 protein: CASSGAGYIQYF
J gene: TRBJ2-4
clone size: .
V gene: TRBV12-3/TRBV12-4

CDR3 protein: CASSLGLAGRIGDTQYF
J gene: TRBJ2-3
clone size: .
V gene: TRBV28

CDR3 protein: CASGMLNSGNTIYF
J gene: TRBJ1-3
clone size: .
V gene: TRBV6-5

CDR3 protein: CASSPGTSGAYEQYF
J gene: TRBJ2-7
clone size: .
V gene: TRBV4-2

CDR3 protein: CASSLYGSRIIYNEQFF
J gene: TRBJ2-1
clone size: .
V gene: TRBV11-2

CDR3 protein: CASSPTRALDTQYF
J gene: TRBJ2-3
clone size: .
V gene: TRBV19

CDR3 protein: CASSWGRTNYGYTF
J gene: TRBJ1-2
clone size: .
V gene: TRBV5-4

CDR3 protein: CASSSPDPRTGDLREKLFF
J gene: TRBJ1-4
clone size: .
V gene: TRBV7-8

CDR3 protein: CSAPFQAYNEQFF
J gene: TRBJ2-1
clone size: once
V gene: TRBV29-1

CDR3 protein: CASSGGEGYTF
J gene: TRBJ1-2
clone size: .
V gene: TRBV7-3

CDR3 protein: CASSPGQGAADTQYF
J gene: TRBJ2-3
clone size: .
V gene: TRBV11-3

CDR3 protein: CASSENTGRNQPQHF
J gene: TRBJ1-5
clone size: once
V gene: TRBV6-1

CDR3 protein: CASSVYWSSGTGELFF
J gene: TRBJ2-2
clone size: .
V gene: TRBV19

CDR3 protein: CASSQEILAGQGNEKLFF
J gene: TRBJ1-4
clone size: .
V gene: TRBV3-1/TRBV3-2

CDR3 protein: CASSPGSGPSTDTQYF
J gene: TRBJ2-3
clone size: .
V gene: TRBV7-2

CDR3 protein: CASSRERGGKTQYF
J gene: TRBJ2-5
clone size: .
V gene: TRBV19

CDR3 protein: CASSLSSPSEAFF
J gene: TRBJ1-1
clone size: .
V gene: TRBV7-9

CDR3 protein: CASRSGGYNEQFF
J gene: TRBJ2-1
clone size: .
V gene: TRBV19

CDR3 protein: CSVGTSVSSYEQYF
J gene: TRBJ2-7
clone size: .
V gene: TRBV29-1

CDR3 protein: CASSLARVTLNEKLFF
J gene: TRBJ1-4
clone size: .
V gene: TRBV7-4

CDR3 protein: CASTTSGDTGQPQHF
J gene: TRBJ1-5
clone size: .
V gene: TRBV19

CDR3 protein: CASSPLADHTYEQYF
J gene: TRBJ2-7
clone size: .
V gene: TRBV3-1/TRBV3-2

CDR3 protein: CASRSGRRGYNEQFF
J gene: TRBJ2-1
clone size: .
V gene: TRBV5-4

CDR3 protein: CAASREGLAAVPDTQYF
J gene: TRBJ2-3
clone size: .
V gene: TRBV15

CDR3 protein: CASRYRVGGEQFF
J gene: TRBJ2-1
clone size: .
V gene: TRBV12-3/TRBV12-4